This T cell receptor (beta chain) was recorded in a study of T cell responses to AZD1222 COVID-19 vaccine. Clones were read by immunoSEQ multiplex PCR, and TCRdb kept only the in-frame ones, dropping some. The sample records some 150,000 clones, 90% being singletons. Findings and limits, study-wide: Two AZD1222 doses significantly raised spike-specific TCR breadth and depth over controls. Donors were mostly white British, more females; clonal diversity possibly underestimated.

Of note for this clone: The target antigen is unknown.

The sample in question was peripheral blood, obtained on day 0 of AZD1222 vaccination. This TCR was recovered from an adult in good health.

The CDR3, as DNA: TGCGCCAGGGAACGGCGGCAGGGAATGAACACTGAAGCTTTCTTT. Its translation is CARERRQGMNTEAFF. The chain combines TRBV10-1 with TRBJ1-1, with D possibly matching TRBD1 (5 bases). CDR1 and CDR2 (germline): WNHNN, SYGVQD (reference sequence). V lost 9 bases and J 0 bases, leaving 17 bases between the germline ends. The CDR3 consists of 15 residues.